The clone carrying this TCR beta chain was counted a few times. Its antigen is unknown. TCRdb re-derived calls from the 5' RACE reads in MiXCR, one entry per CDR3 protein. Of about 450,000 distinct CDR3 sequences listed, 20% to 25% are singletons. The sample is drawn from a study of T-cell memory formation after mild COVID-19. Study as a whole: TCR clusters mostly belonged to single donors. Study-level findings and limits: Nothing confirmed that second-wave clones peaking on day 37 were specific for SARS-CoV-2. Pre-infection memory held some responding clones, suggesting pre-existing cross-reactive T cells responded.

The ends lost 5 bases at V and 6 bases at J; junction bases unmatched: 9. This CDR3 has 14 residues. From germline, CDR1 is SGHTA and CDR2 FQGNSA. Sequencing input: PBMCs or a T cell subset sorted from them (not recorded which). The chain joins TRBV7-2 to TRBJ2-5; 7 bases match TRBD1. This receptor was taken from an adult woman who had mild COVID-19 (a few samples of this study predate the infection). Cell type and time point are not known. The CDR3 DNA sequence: TGTGCCAGCAGCCCACAGGGGCCTGGGAAGACCCAGTACTTC. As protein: CASSPQGPGKTQYF.